This TCR beta chain was documented in a study of T cell responses to AZD1222 COVID-19 vaccine. Looking at the study overall: Second doses that came at about 4 or about 12 weeks were put together. The study's findings and limits: Most donors were white British and more were female, and clonal diversity was possibly underestimated. Unmutated variant regions are reportedly the target of nearly half of TCRs that are spike-specific.

This CDR3 is built from 14 residues. The V end was cut by 5 bases, the J end by 8 bases, with 18 bases between. Looked up from germline, CDR1 is SGHTA and CDR2 is FQGNSA. Method: immunoSEQ multiplex PCR; TCRdb's copy keeps in-frame clones and lacks some. Of some 99,000 clones listed, roughly nine tenths are singletons. As concerns this clone: Its antigen is still unknown.

The sequencing used peripheral blood, collected on day 0 of AZD1222 vaccination. The TCR comes from an adult in good health. The chain is built from TRBV7-2 and TRBJ1-2, with D perhaps TRBD1 (5 bases). CDR3 sequence reads: CASSPLGGWDGYTF. DNA of the CDR3: TGTGCCAGCAGCCCCCTCGGTGGCTGGGACGGCTACACCTTC. Variable domain in full (rest from reference TRBV7-2 and TRBJ1-2): GAGVSQSPSNKVTEKGKDVELRCDPISGHTALYWYRQSLGQGLEFLIYFQGNSAPDKSGLPSDRFSAERTGGSVSTLTIQRTQQEDSAVYLCASSPLGGWDGYTFGSGTRLTVV.